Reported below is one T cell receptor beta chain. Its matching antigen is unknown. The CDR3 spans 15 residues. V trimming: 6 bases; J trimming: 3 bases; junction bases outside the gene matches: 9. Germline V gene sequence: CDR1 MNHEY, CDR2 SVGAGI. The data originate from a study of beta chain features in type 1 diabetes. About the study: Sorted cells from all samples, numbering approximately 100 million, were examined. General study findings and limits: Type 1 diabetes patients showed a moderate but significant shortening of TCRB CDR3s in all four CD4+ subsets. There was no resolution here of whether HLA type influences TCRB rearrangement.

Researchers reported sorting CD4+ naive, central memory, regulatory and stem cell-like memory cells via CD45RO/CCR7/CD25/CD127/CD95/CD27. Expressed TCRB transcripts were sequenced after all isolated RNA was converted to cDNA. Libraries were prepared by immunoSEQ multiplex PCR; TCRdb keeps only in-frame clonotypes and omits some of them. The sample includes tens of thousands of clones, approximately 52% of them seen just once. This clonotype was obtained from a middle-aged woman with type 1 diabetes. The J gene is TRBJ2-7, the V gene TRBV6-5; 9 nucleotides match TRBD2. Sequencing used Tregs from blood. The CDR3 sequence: CASSYSGGLGYEQYF. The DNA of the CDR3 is TGTGCCAGCAGCTATAGCGGGGGTCTTGGCTACGAGCAGTACTTC.